A selection of T cell receptor beta chains follows, all from one sample in a study of beta chain features in type 1 diabetes. TCRdb's copy holds only in-frame clones and misses some; the assay was immunoSEQ multiplex PCR. The profile shows 350,000 to 450,000 clones, over 12% of them singletons. What was sequenced was naive CD4+ T cells from blood. These receptors all stem from a woman younger than 35 in good health. Each CDR3 is given with its conserved first and last residue. The D gene is left open where the match is weak. Clone size, where shown, is once, few, many, or a class for clones that have expanded.

j_call clone_size v_call d_call cdr3_nt cdr3_aa
TRBJ1-2 NA TRBV7-2 NA TGTGCCAGCAGTTTTGGGCAGGGGCCTTATGGCTACACCTTC CASSFGQGPYGYTF
TRBJ2-7 NA TRBV10-3 NA TGTGCCATCAGTAGGAGGGACGGCGGGACCTACGAGCAGTACTTC CAISRRDGGTYEQYF
TRBJ2-7 few TRBV7-2 TRBD1 TGTGCCAGCAGCCCGGGGACAGGGTTTTCCTACGAGCAGTACTTC CASSPGTGFSYEQYF
TRBJ2-5 few TRBV5-1 NA TGCGCCAGCAGCTTTACAGCTACGCAAGAGACCCAGTACTTC CASSFTATQETQYF
TRBJ1-1 NA TRBV4-1 NA TGCGCCAGCAGCCAAGAACGTCTACGGGTCGGGGAAGCTTTCTTT CASSQERLRVGEAFF
TRBJ2-1 NA TRBV18 NA TGTGCCAGCTCAGTTTCTCTCCGGGACAACGGTGAGCAGTTCTTC CASSVSLRDNGEQFF
TRBJ1-1 few TRBV10-3 TRBD1 TGTGCCATCAGAGAGAGGCAGGGGGCATCTTTGCGGACTGAAGCTTTCTTT CAIRERQGASLRTEAFF
TRBJ2-1 few TRBV14 NA TGTGCCAGCAGCCAAGGTCCCCTCTCCTACAATGAGCAGTTCTTC CASSQGPLSYNEQFF
TRBJ1-4 NA TRBV15 TRBD1 TGTGCCACCAGCAGAGAGCCGGGACAGTCTAATGAAAAACTGTTTTTT CATSREPGQSNEKLFF
TRBJ2-4 few TRBV29-1 NA TGCAGCGTCGGGACATTAGCCAAAAACATTCAGTACTTC CSVGTLAKNIQYF
TRBJ1-4 NA TRBV9 NA TGTGCCAGCAGCGTAGCTACGGGGAATCCCATTGAAAAACTGTTTTTT CASSVATGNPIEKLFF
TRBJ2-1 few TRBV7-9 NA TGTGCCAGCAGCTTATCGGGCGGGAACAATGAGCAGTTCTTC CASSLSGGNNEQFF
TRBJ2-3 few TRBV29-1 TRBD2 TGCAGCGTTGAAAGGCCGCGGGGGACAGATACGCAGTATTTT CSVERPRGTDTQYF
TRBJ1-5 NA TRBV2 TRBD1 TGTGCCAGCACGACAGGGGACGGTAGCAATCAGCCCCAGCATTTT CASTTGDGSNQPQHF
TRBJ2-3 NA TRBV5-1 TRBD2 TGCGCCAGCAGCACGGGGACTAGCGGGAGCACAGATACGCAGTATTTT CASSTGTSGSTDTQYF
TRBJ2-1 NA TRBV19 NA TGTGCCAGTAGTACCCTCGGTGAGCAGTTCTTC CASSTLGEQFF
TRBJ2-3 NA TRBV9 NA TGTGCCAGTCAGCGGAGCGGGTCCACAGATACGCAGTATTTT CASQRSGSTDTQYF
TRBJ2-7 NA TRBV2 TRBD2 TGTGCCAGCGCGGACAAGTGGGCCGGGGTAGCGGGATCCGAGCAGTACTTC CASADKWAGVAGSEQYF
TRBJ2-2 few TRBV5-4 NA TGTGCCAGCAGCTCTATACGGGACTCCCAGGTGGCCGGGGAGCTGTTTTTT CASSSIRDSQVAGELFF
TRBJ2-2 NA TRBV2 NA TGTGCCAGCAGGCCCACGGCCATCAGGCGAACCGGGGAGCTGTTTTTT CASRPTAIRRTGELFF
TRBJ1-1 NA TRBV29-1 NA TGCAGCGTTGACAGGGGAGATAACACTGAAGCTTTCTTT CSVDRGDNTEAFF
TRBJ1-1 NA TRBV7-9 NA TGTGCCAGCAACGAGGGGGGGACACGCACTGAAGCTTTCTTT CASNEGGTRTEAFF
TRBJ1-2 few TRBV28 NA TGTGCCAGCAGTTCTACGATCTATGGCTACACCTTC CASSSTIYGYTF
TRBJ2-7 NA TRBV4-1 TRBD1 TGCGCCAGCAGCCAAGAAGGCAGGGGGCCCTCCGAGTACTTC CASSQEGRGPSEYF
TRBJ1-4 few TRBV5-1 TRBD1 TGCGCCAGCAGCCTCGACAGGGTAGAAAAACTGTTTTTT CASSLDRVEKLFF
TRBJ2-1 few TRBV29-1 NA TGCAGCCTACTGACAGGCTCCTACAATGAGCAGTTCTTC CSLLTGSYNEQFF
TRBJ1-4 few TRBV28 TRBD1 TGTGCCAGCAGTTCCCCCGGGACAGGGAACGAAAAACTGTTTTTT CASSSPGTGNEKLFF